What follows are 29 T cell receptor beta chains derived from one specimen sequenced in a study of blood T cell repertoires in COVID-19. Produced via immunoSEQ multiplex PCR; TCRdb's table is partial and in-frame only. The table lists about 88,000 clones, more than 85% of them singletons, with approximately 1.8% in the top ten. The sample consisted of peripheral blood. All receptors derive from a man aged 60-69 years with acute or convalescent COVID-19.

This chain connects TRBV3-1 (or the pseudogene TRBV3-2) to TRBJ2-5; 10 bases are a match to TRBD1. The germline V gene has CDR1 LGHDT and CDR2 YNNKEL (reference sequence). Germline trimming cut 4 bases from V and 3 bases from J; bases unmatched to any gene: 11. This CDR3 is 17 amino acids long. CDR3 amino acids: CASSPNLPGTGEETQYF. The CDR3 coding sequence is TGTGCCAGCAGCCCGAACCTACCCGGGACAGGGGAAGAGACCCAGTACTTC.

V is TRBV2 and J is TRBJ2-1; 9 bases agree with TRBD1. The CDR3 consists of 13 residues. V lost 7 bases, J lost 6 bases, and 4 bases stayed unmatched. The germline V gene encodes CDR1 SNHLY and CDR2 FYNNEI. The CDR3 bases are TGTGCCAGCACCGTGACAGGGGGCAATGAGCAGTTCTTC. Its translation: CASTVTGGNEQFF. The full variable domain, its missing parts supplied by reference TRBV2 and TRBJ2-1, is EPEVTQTPSHQVTQMGQEVILRCVPISNHLYFYWYRQILGQKVEFLVSFYNNEISEKSEIFDDQFSVERPDGSNFTLKIRSTKLEDSAMYFCASTVTGGNEQFFGPGTRLTVL.

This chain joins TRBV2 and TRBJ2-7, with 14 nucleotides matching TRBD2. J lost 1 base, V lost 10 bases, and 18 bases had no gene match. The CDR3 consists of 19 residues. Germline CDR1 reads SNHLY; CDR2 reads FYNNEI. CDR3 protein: CAIQRDPGLAGVWSYEQYF. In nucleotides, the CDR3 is TGTGCCATCCAAAGAGACCCGGGACTAGCGGGAGTCTGGTCCTACGAGCAGTACTTC. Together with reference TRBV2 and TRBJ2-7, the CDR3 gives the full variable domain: EPEVTQTPSHQVTQMGQEVILRCVPISNHLYFYWYRQILGQKVEFLVSFYNNEISEKSEIFDDQFSVERPDGSNFTLKIRSTKLEDSAMYFCAIQRDPGLAGVWSYEQYFGPGTRLTVT.

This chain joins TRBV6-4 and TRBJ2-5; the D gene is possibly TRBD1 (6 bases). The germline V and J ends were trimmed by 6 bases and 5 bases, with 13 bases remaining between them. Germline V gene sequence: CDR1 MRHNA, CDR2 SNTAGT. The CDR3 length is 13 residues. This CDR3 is CASSALRGETQYF. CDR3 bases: TGTGCCAGCAGCGCGCTTAGGGGGGAGACCCAGTACTTC.

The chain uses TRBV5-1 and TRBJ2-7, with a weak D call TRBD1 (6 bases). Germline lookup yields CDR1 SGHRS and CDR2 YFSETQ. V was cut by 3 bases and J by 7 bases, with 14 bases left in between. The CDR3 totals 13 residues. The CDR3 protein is CASSSGGQWEQYF. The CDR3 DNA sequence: TGCGCCAGCAGCTCTGGGGGCCAATGGGAGCAGTACTTC.

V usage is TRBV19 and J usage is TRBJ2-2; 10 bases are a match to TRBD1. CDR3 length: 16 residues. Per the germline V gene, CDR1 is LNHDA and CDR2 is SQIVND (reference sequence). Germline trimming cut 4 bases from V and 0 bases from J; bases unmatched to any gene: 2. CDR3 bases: TGTGCCAGTAGTAAGACAGGGGGCGCGAACACCGGGGAGCTGTTTTTT. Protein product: CASSKTGGANTGELFF. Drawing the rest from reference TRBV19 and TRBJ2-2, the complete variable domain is DGGITQSPKYLFRKEGQNVTLSCEQNLNHDAMYWYRQDPGQGLRLIYYSQIVNDFQKGDIAEGYSVSREKKESFPLTVTSAQKNPTAFYLCASSKTGGANTGELFFGEGSRLTVL.

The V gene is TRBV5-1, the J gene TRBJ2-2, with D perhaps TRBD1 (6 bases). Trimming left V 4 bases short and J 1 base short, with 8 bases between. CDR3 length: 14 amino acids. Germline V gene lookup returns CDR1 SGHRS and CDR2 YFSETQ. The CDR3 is CASSVTGNTGELFF. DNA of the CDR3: TGCGCCAGCAGCGTGACAGGGAACACCGGGGAGCTGTTTTTT. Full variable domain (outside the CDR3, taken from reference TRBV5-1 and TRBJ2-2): KAGVTQTPRYLIKTRGQQVTLSCSPISGHRSVSWYQQTPGQGLQFLFEYFSETQRNKGNFPGRFSGRQFSNSRSEMNVSTLELGDSALYLCASSVTGNTGELFFGEGSRLTVL.

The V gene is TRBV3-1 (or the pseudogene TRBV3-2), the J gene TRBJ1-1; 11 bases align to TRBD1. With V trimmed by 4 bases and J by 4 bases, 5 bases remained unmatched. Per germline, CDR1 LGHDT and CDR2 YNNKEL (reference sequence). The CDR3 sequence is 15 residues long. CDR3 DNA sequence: TGTGCCAGCAGCCCGCCAGGGACAGGGGGCACTGAAGCTTTCTTT. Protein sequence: CASSPPGTGGTEAFF.

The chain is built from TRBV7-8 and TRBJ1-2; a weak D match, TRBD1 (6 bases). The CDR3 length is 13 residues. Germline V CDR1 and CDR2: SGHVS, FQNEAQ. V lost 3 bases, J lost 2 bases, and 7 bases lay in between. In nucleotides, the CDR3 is TGTGCCAGCAGCTTGGGACAAAACTATGGCTACACCTTC. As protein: CASSLGQNYGYTF.

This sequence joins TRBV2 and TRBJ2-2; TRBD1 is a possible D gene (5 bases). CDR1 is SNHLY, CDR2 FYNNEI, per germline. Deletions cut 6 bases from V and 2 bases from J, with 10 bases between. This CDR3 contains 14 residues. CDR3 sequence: CASRAGSNTGELFF. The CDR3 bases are TGTGCCAGCAGAGCAGGGTCTAACACCGGGGAGCTGTTTTTT.

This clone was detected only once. The CDR3 reads CASSFRGSGANVLTF. Here the CDR3 DNA reads TGTGCCAGCAGCTTCAGGGGTTCTGGGGCCAACGTCCTGACTTTC. The chain carries TRBV11-2 and TRBJ2-6; D may be TRBD1 (6 bases). The CDR3 is 15 residues long. Germline V gene sequence: CDR1 SGHAT, CDR2 FQNNGV. The V end lost 3 bases, the J end lost 1 base, and 7 bases lay between the germline ends.

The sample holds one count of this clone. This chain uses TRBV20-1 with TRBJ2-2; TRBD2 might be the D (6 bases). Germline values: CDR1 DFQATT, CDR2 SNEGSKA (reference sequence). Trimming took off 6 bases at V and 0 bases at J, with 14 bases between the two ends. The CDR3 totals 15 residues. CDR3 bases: TGCAGTGCAAGTAAAGCGGGCGCGAACACCGGGGAGCTGTTTTTT. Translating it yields CSASKAGANTGELFF.

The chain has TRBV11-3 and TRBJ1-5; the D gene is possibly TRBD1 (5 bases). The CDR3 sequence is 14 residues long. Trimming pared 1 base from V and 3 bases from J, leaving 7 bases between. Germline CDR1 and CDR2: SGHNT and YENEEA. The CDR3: CASSLGQYNQPQHF. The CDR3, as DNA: TGTGCCAGCAGCTTAGGACAGTACAATCAGCCCCAGCATTTT.

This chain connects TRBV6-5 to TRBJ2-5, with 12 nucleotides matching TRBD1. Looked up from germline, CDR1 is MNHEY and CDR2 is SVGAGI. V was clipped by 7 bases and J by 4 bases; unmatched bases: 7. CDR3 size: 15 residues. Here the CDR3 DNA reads TGTGCCAGCAACGTGGGGACAGGGGGCGGAGAGACCCAGTACTTC. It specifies CASNVGTGGGETQYF.

DNA of the CDR3: TGTGCCAGCAGCTCCGGACTAGCGGGAAAGGTCCACGAGCAGTACTTC. Protein: CASSSGLAGKVHEQYF. The chain links TRBV11-1 to TRBJ2-7, with 12 bases identical to TRBD2. Germline CDR1 and CDR2: SGHAT and FQDESV (reference sequence). V lost 4 bases, J lost 5 bases, and 9 bases stayed unmatched. The CDR3 is 16 residues long.

The DNA for the CDR3 is TGTGCCACCAGCAGGGGGCTTAGCGGCTCTACCTACGAGCAGTACTTC. Its protein product is CATSRGLSGSTYEQYF. J is TRBJ2-7 and V is TRBV15; the D gene is possibly TRBD2 (6 bases). The CDR3 runs 16 residues. V was trimmed by 3 bases and J by 2 bases, leaving 17 bases between them. Germline V lookup: CDR1 LNHNV, CDR2 YYDKDF (reference sequence).

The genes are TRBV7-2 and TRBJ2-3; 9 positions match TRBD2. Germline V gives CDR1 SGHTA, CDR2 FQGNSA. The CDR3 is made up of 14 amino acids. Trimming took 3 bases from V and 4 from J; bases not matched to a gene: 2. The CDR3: CASSLTSGPDTQYF. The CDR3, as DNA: TGTGCCAGCAGCTTGACTAGCGGTCCAGATACGCAGTATTTT. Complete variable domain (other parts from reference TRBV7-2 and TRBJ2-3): GAGVSQSPSNKVTEKGKDVELRCDPISGHTALYWYRQSLGQGLEFLIYFQGNSAPDKSGLPSDRFSAERTGGSVSTLTIQRTQQEDSAVYLCASSLTSGPDTQYFGPGTRLTVL.

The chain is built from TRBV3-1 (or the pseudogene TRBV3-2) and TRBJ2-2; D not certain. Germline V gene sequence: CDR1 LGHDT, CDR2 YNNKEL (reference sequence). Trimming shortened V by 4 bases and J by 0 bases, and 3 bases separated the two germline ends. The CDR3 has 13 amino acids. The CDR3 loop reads CASSPANTGELFF. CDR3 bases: TGTGCCAGCAGCCCAGCGAACACCGGGGAGCTGTTTTTT.

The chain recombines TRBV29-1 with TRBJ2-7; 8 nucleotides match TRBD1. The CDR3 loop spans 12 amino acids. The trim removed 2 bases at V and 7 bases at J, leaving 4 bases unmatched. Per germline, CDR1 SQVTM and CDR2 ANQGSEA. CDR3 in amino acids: CSVEQGAREQYF. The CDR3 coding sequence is TGCAGCGTTGAACAGGGGGCACGTGAGCAGTACTTC.

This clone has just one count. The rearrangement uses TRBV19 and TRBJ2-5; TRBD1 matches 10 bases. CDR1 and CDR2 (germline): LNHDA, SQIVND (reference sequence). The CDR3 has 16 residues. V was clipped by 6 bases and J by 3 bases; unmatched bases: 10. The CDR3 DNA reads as TGTGCCAGTAGCAAACGACAGGGGGCGAGGGAAGAGACCCAGTACTTC. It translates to CASSKRQGAREETQYF.

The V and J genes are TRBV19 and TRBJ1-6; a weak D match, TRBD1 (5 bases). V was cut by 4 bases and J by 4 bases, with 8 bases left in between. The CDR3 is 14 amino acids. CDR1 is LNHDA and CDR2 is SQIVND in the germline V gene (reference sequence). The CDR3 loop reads CASSTGGYNSPLHF. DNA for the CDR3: TGTGCCAGTAGTACCGGGGGGTATAATTCACCCCTCCACTTT.

The CDR3 nucleotides are TGTGCCAGCAGTTCAGACAGGGTGGGTAGGACCCAGTACTTC. Its protein product is CASSSDRVGRTQYF. This chain connects TRBV6-5 to TRBJ2-5, with 7 bases aligning to TRBD1. The trim removed 4 bases at V and 7 bases at J, leaving 9 bases unmatched. Germline loops: CDR1 MNHEY, CDR2 SVGAGI. The CDR3 spans 14 residues.

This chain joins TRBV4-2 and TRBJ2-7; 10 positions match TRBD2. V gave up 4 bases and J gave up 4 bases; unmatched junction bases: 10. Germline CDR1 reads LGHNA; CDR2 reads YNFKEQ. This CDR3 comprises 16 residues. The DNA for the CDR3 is TGTGCCAGCAGCCTTCAGCTAGCGGGAGAATCTTACGAGCAGTACTTC. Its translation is CASSLQLAGESYEQYF.

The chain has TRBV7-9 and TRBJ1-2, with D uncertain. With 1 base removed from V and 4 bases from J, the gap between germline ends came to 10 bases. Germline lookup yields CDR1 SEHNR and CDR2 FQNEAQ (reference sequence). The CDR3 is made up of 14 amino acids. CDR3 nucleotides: TGTGCCAGCAGCTTAGTGGGCAGCTTCTATGGCTACACCTTC. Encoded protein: CASSLVGSFYGYTF.

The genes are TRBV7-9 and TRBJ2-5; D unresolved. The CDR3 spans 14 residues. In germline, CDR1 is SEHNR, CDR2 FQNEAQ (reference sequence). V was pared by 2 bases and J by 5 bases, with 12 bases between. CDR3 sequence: CASSLHSLAETQYF. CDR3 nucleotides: TGTGCCAGCAGCTTACATTCTCTCGCGGAGACCCAGTACTTC.

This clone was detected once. The CDR3 region is CASSQDRVGGNQPQHF. CDR3 coding DNA: TGTGCCAGCAGCCAAGACAGGGTAGGTGGCAATCAGCCCCAGCATTTT. This chain uses TRBV3-1 (or the pseudogene TRBV3-2) with TRBJ1-5; weak D call: TRBD1 (5 bases). CDR1 and CDR2 from the germline V gene are LGHDT and YNNKEL (reference sequence). CDR3 size: 16 residues. V lost 0 bases to trimming and J lost 2 bases, with 11 bases between them.

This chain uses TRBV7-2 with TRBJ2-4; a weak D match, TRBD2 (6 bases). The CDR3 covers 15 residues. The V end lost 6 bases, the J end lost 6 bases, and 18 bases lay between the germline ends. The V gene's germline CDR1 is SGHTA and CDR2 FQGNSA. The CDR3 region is CASSRGRSRPNIQYF. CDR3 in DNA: TGTGCCAGCAGTCGAGGGAGGTCTCGACCAAACATTCAGTACTTC. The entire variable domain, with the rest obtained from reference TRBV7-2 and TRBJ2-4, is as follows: GAGVSQSPSNKVTEKGKDVELRCDPISGHTALYWYRQSLGQGLEFLIYFQGNSAPDKSGLPSDRFSAERTGGSVSTLTIQRTQQEDSAVYLCASSRGRSRPNIQYFGAGTRLSVL.

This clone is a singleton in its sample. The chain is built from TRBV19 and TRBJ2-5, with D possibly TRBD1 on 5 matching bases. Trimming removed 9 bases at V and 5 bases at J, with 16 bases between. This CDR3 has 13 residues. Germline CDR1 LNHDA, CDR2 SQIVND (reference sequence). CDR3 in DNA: TGTGCCAGAGACAGTTCTGTCTGGGAGACCCAGTACTTC. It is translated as CARDSSVWETQYF.

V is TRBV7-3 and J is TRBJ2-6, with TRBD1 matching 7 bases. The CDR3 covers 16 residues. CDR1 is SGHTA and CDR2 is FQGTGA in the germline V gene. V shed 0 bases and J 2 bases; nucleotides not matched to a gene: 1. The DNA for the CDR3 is TGTGCCAGCAGCTTAACAACAGGGGCTGGGGCCAACGTCCTGACTTTC. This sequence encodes CASSLTTGAGANVLTF.